This T cell receptor beta chain stems from a study of PD-L1 blockade in urothelial cancer. Study context: The number of prior chemotherapy regimens per patient was 0 to 3. Samples of blood were analyzed 3 weeks (second dose) and 6 weeks after treatment start. Across blood samples, T cells had a median count of around 150,000.

CDR3 size: 13 residues. Germline V gene sequence: CDR1 SEHNR, CDR2 FQNEAQ (reference sequence). Deletions cut 7 bases from V and 2 bases from J, with 12 bases between. Stated time point: peripheral blood 6 weeks after treatment start. The method was immunoSEQ multiplex PCR; TCRdb's version includes in-frame clones alone and lacks a portion of them. The sample holds around 80,000 clones, about 91% seen once. Sequenced material: PBMCs, taken around atezolizumab (anti-PD-L1) treatment. This clonotype was sampled from a woman over 75 with urothelial cancer. The rearrangement links TRBV7-9 to TRBJ2-7; a possible D gene is TRBD2 (5 bases). This CDR3 reads CASTQEGTYEQYF. The CDR3 DNA is TGTGCCAGCACCCAAGAGGGTACCTACGAGCAGTACTTC. The whole variable domain, filled in from reference TRBV7-9 and TRBJ2-7, reads DTGVSQNPRHKITKRGQNVTFRCDPISEHNRLYWYRQTLGQGPEFLTYFQNEAQLEKSRLLSDRFSAERPKGSFSTLEIQRTEQGDSAMYLCASTQEGTYEQYFGPGTRLTVT.